These 17 T cell receptor beta chains were all obtained from the same sample, sequenced in a study of breast tumors, draining lymph nodes, adjacent tissues (dated by TCRdb to 2015 to 2016). The library was prepared using multiplex PCR. Data came from an Illumina HiSeq 2000. In-frame beta chains were kept once TCRdb had trimmed the public reads at Q25 with fastp and called clones with MiXCR. Here each entry gathers all rows of one CDR3 protein and keeps the most common genes and DNA. In all, the sample holds 20,000 to 25,000 distinct CDR3 sequences, and roughly two fifths of those were seen once. Roughly a quarter of the sample belongs to the ten largest clones. Sequencing used breast tumor tissue. Every receptor here comes from a female donor with breast cancer. Some clones in this sample may be carry-over from other donors' samples.

In its sample, this clonotype was seen many times. CDR3 residues: CASSRGVIRGNEKLFF. The CDR3 DNA reads as TGTGCCAGCAGTCGAGGAGTAATAAGGGGTAATGAAAAACTGTTTTTT. V and J are TRBV12-3 or TRBV12-4 and TRBJ1-4; possible D gene TRBD1, 5 bases. Trimming took off 5 bases at V and 4 bases at J, with 17 bases between the two ends. The CDR3 spans 16 residues.

In this sample, this clonotype turned up many times. The rearrangement links TRBV12-3 or TRBV12-4 to TRBJ2-2; 8 bases fit TRBD1. Trimming removed 5 bases from V and 7 bases from J; junction bases left unmatched: 3. This CDR3 contains 13 residues. Written as DNA, the CDR3 is TGTGCCAGCAGTCGGACAGGGCGCGGGGAGCTGTTTTTT. Translation gives CASSRTGRGELFF.

This clonotype was counted at least ten times. V usage is TRBV30 and J usage is TRBJ2-2; 10 bases agree with TRBD1. The CDR3 is made up of 15 amino acids. V shed 0 bases, J shed 5 bases, and the junction held 3 bases outside the gene matches. From germline, CDR1 is GTSNPN and CDR2 SVGIG (reference sequence). This CDR3 is CAWSVQDRGTGELFF. The DNA of the CDR3 is TGTGCCTGGAGTGTACAGGACAGGGGGACCGGGGAGCTGTTTTTT.

The chain joins TRBV10-3 to TRBJ1-3, with 8 bases matching TRBD1. The V segment lost 10 bases and the J segment 3 bases; nucleotides outside the gene matches: 5. Germline CDR1 is ENHRY and CDR2 is SYGVKD. The CDR3 sequence is 13 residues long. In DNA, the CDR3 is TGTGCCAGTCGGACAGGGTTTGGAAACACCATATATTTT. Translation: CASRTGFGNTIYF.

This clonotype was counted only a few times. This chain joins TRBV6-2 or TRBV6-3 and TRBJ2-2, with TRBD1 matching over 9 bases. After removal of 2 bases from V and 1 base from J, the junction contained 5 bases not matched to a gene. CDR3 length: 17 residues. Germline V gives CDR1 MNHEY, CDR2 SVGEGT. As DNA, the CDR3 is TGTGCCAGCAGTTACCCGGGGGACAGGGAGAACACCGGGGAGCTGTTTTTT. Translated, it gives CASSYPGDRENTGELFF.

By share, this clonotype counts as medium-sized (0.01 to 0.1%). CDR3 sequence: CASSQGAGWGETQYF. For the CDR3, the DNA is TGTGCCAGCAGCCAGGGTGCAGGTTGGGGAGAGACCCAGTACTTC. The gene calls are TRBV7-2 and TRBJ2-5; perhaps TRBD1 as D (5 bases). The CDR3 sequence is 15 residues long. CDR1 is SGHTA and CDR2 is FQGNSA in the germline V gene. V was clipped by 5 bases and J by 4 bases, with 17 bases between them.

The J gene is TRBJ1-5, the V gene TRBV5-6, with TRBD1 identical over 8 bases. CDR3 length equals 15 residues. Trimming removed 0 bases from V and 3 bases from J; junction bases left unmatched: 2. CDR1 is SGHDT and CDR2 is YYEEEE in the germline V gene. CDR3 residues: CASSLAGGYNQPQHF. As DNA, the CDR3 is TGTGCCAGCAGCTTGGCAGGGGGCTACAATCAGCCCCAGCATTTT.

The rearrangement uses TRBV20-1 and TRBJ2-3; D is perhaps TRBD1 (6 bases). The ends were cut back, 0 bases at V and 5 bases at J, with 6 bases in the middle. Germline loops: CDR1 DFQATT, CDR2 SNEGSKA (reference sequence). CDR3 length equals 12 residues. The CDR3 protein is CSAREGGDTQYF. The CDR3, as DNA: TGCAGTGCTAGAGAAGGGGGAGATACGCAGTATTTT.

This clonotype was found many times. The rearrangement joins TRBV10-1 to TRBJ1-3; possibly TRBD1 for D (5 bases). CDR1 and CDR2 from the germline V gene are WNHNN and SYGVQD (reference sequence). Trimming left V 10 bases short and J 0 bases short, with 13 bases between. The CDR3 contains 14 residues. The CDR3 nucleotides read TGCGCCAACGGGGCCGGGGACTCTGGAAACACCATATATTTT. Translation: CANGAGDSGNTIYF.

This clonotype was picked up many times. V gene TRBV5-1 combines with J gene TRBJ2-7; D is unresolved. CDR1 SGHRS and CDR2 YFSETQ come from the germline V gene. V gave up 0 bases and J gave up 3 bases, with 10 bases separating them. This CDR3 comprises 14 residues. CDR3 protein: CASSLAEGVYEQYF. The CDR3 DNA is TGCGCCAGCAGCTTGGCCGAAGGAGTCTACGAGCAGTACTTC.

In this sample, this clonotype turned up many times. This chain joins TRBV6-5 and TRBJ2-7; D is perhaps TRBD1 (7 bases). Between the trimmed V and J ends, which lost 6 bases and 6 bases, there was a span of 18 bases. Per germline, CDR1 MNHEY and CDR2 SVGAGI. This CDR3 has 14 residues. The CDR3 bases are TGTGCCAGCAGAAGGGACTCCCAGGGGGGCGAGCAGTACTTC. It encodes CASRRDSQGGEQYF.

This clonotype is medium-sized within its sample. The V and J genes are TRBV24-1 and TRBJ2-5; perhaps TRBD2 as D (6 bases). CDR3 length equals 13 residues. V shed 5 bases and J shed 5 bases, with 11 bases lying between them. Germline V gives CDR1 KGHDR, CDR2 SFDVKD. The CDR3 reads CATSASSVETQYF. The CDR3 DNA follows: TGTGCCACCAGTGCTTCTAGCGTGGAGACCCAGTACTTC.

This clonotype was seen more than once but under ten times. This chain uses TRBV16 with TRBJ2-7, with D possibly matching TRBD2 (5 bases). Looked up from germline, CDR1 is KGHSY and CDR2 is FQNENV. CDR3 length: 13 residues. The V gene lost 0 bases and the J gene lost 5 bases, with 8 bases spanning the gap. The CDR3 is CASSQSKRNEQYF. CDR3 DNA: TGTGCCAGCAGCCAATCGAAGCGGAACGAGCAGTACTTC.

The V gene is TRBV10-1, the J gene TRBJ2-5, with 16 positions matching TRBD2. Germline assignment: CDR1 WNHNN and CDR2 SYGVQD (reference sequence). The CDR3 loop spans 15 amino acids. V lost 6 bases to trimming and J lost 6 bases; unmatched junction nucleotides: 4. The CDR3 DNA is TGCGCCAGCAGGGGACTAGCGGGGGGGCTGAAGACCCAGTACTTC. It is translated as CASRGLAGGLKTQYF.

This chain links TRBV6-1 with TRBJ1-3; no reliable D call. Germline V gene lookup returns CDR1 MNHNS and CDR2 SASEGT. V gave up 0 bases and J gave up 2 bases, with 8 bases separating them. The CDR3 spans 15 residues. The CDR3 DNA is TGTGCCAGCAGTGAAGCGAGTGTACCTGGAAACACCATATATTTT. Protein product: CASSEASVPGNTIYF.

CDR3 DNA: TGTGCCAGTAGTATAGGGTTACAAACGAGGGTCTACAATGAGCAGTTCTTC. This codes for CASSIGLQTRVYNEQFF. This chain uses TRBV19 with TRBJ2-1; a weak D match, TRBD2 (5 bases). Trimming removed 1 base from V and 3 bases from J, with 16 bases in between. This CDR3 region has 17 residues. Germline values: CDR1 LNHDA, CDR2 SQIVND (reference sequence).

With respect to this clonotype: Relative to the germline gene, one junction end is altered; a read error may explain this. The J gene is TRBJ1-2, the V gene TRBV24-1; no reliable D call. This CDR3 has 13 amino acids. CDR1 is KGHDR, CDR2 SFDVKD, per germline. CDR3 sequence: CATSDLVTGGYSF. In DNA, the CDR3 is TGCGCCACCAGTGATTTGGTCACGGGCGGCTACTCCTTC.